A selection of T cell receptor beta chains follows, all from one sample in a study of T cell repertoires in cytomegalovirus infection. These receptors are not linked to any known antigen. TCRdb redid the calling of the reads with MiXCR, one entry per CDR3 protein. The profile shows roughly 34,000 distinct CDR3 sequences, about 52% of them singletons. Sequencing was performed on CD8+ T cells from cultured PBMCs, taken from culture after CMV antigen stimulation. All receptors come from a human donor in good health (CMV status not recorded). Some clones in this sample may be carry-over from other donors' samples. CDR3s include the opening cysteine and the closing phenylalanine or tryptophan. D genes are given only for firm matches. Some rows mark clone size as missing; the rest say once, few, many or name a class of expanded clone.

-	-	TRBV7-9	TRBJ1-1	TGTGCCAGCAGCTTTCTGGGGGACAAGCACACTGAAGCTTTCTTT	CASSFLGDKHTEAFF
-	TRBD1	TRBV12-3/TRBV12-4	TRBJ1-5	TGTGCCAGCAGTTTAGACAGGGGTCAGCCCCAGCATTTT	CASSLDRGQPQHF
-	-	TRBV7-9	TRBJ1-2	TGTGCCAGCAGCGGAGAGGGAGTAAGAGGCTACACCTTC	CASSGEGVRGYTF
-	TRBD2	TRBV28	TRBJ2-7	TGTGCCAGCAGTCTTCCGACTAGCTCACGGAGGGAGCAGTACTTC	CASSLPTSSRREQYF
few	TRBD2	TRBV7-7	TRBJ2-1	TGTGCTAGCAGCTTACGGGGACTAGCGGGGAACAATGAGCAGTTCTTC	CASSLRGLAGNNEQFF
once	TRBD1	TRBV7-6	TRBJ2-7	TGTGCCAGCAGCTCTAAGGGGGACAGATACGAGCAGTACTTC	CASSSKGDRYEQYF
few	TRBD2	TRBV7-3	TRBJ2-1	TGTGCCAGCAGCCCCACTAGCGGGGGAGTTTGGAATGAGCAGTTCTTC	CASSPTSGGVWNEQFF
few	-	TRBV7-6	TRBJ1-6	TGTGCCAGCAGCTCCGACCCTCCCTGGTATAATTCACCCCTCCACTTT	CASSSDPPWYNSPLHF
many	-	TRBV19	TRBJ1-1	TGTGCCAGTAGTATCTTGTTGAACACTGAAGCTTTCTTT	CASSILLNTEAFF
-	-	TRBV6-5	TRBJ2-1	TGTGCCAGCAGTTCGCCGGGACTTTCACATGAGCAGTTCTTC	CASSSPGLSHEQFF
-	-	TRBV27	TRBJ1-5	TGTGCCAGCAGTCGGGGAAGCGGCAATCAGCCCCAGCATTTT	CASSRGSGNQPQHF
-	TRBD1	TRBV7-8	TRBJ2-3	TGTGCCAGCAGCCCAGGGACAGACACAGATACGCAGTATTTT	CASSPGTDTDTQYF
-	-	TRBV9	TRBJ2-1	TGTGCCAGCACCGACCGGGACGGATACAATGAGCAGTTCTTC	CASTDRDGYNEQFF
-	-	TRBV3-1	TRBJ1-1	TGTGCCAGCAGCTTTACGGGGAACACTGAAGCTTTCTTT	CASSFTGNTEAFF
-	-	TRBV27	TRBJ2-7	TGTGCCAGCAGGAACCCTCGAAGTTCCCTCTACGAGCAGTACTTC	CASRNPRSSLYEQYF
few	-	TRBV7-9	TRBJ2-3	TGTGCCAGCAGCTGGACTGCACCGATGGTTCGGCAGCGATCTTCGGATACGCAGTATTTT	CASSWTAPMVRQRSSDTQYF
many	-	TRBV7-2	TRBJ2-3	TGTGCCAGCCGCCTCGCCGGGGGTACCACAGATACGCAGTATTTT	CASRLAGGTTDTQYF
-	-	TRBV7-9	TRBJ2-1	TGTGCCAGCAGCTTAGACGCAGGGAGGCGGTTCTTC	CASSLDAGRRFF
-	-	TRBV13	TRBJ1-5	TGTGCCAGCAGTTCTTATGGGCAGGGTGACAATCAGCCCCAGCATTTT	CASSSYGQGDNQPQHF
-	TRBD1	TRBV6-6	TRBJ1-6	TGTGCCAACAGTGAGACAGGGGTGGCACCCCTCCACTTT	CANSETGVAPLHF
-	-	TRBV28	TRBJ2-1	TGTGCCAGCAGGCCTGAATTCGGACAGAACAATGAGCAGTTCTTC	CASRPEFGQNNEQFF
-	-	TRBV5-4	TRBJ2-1	TGTGCCAGCAGCTGGGGGGGGCTATACAATGAGCAGTTCTTC	CASSWGGLYNEQFF
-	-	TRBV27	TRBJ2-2	TGTGTCAGCAGTTTAACCTCCAACACCGGGGAGCTGTTTTTT	CVSSLTSNTGELFF